This is a list of T cell receptor beta chains from one sample in a study of blood T cell repertoires in COVID-19. The table came from immunoSEQ multiplex PCR; TCRdb's copy has only in-frame clones and leaves some out. Among 250,000 or so clones listed, less than 95% were seen once. Source material: PBMCs or T cells enriched from blood (not recorded which). The receptors were gathered from a man aged 35-49 years who had been exposed to COVID-19. Each CDR3 is given with its conserved first and last residue. The D gene is left open where the match is weak. Size is omitted from some rows. Given values are once, few, many or a class for expanded clones.

v_call: TRBV5-4
cdr3_length: 17
j_call: TRBJ2-2
clone_size: -
d_call: TRBD1
cdr3_nt: TGTGCCAGCAGCTCCAGCCGGGACAGAAGAAACACCGGGGAGCTGTTTTTT
cdr3_aa: CASSSSRDRRNTGELFF

v_call: TRBV5-4
cdr3_length: 16
j_call: TRBJ2-1
clone_size: -
d_call: TRBD2
cdr3_nt: TGTGCCAGCAGCCCTGGGACTAGCGGTTTCTACAATGAGCAGTTCTTC
cdr3_aa: CASSPGTSGFYNEQFF

v_call: TRBV30
cdr3_length: 12
j_call: TRBJ1-1
clone_size: -
d_call: -
cdr3_nt: TGTGCCTGGAGCCCTGAGAGATCTGAAGCTTTCTTT
cdr3_aa: CAWSPERSEAFF

v_call: TRBV12-3/TRBV12-4
cdr3_length: 12
j_call: TRBJ2-2
clone_size: -
d_call: -
cdr3_nt: TGTGCCAGCACCAGGGGTATCGGGGAGCTGTTTTTT
cdr3_aa: CASTRGIGELFF

v_call: TRBV5-1
cdr3_length: 16
j_call: TRBJ1-2
clone_size: -
d_call: TRBD1
cdr3_nt: TGCGCCAGCAGCCTAAGTCAGGGGGGCCCTAACTATGGCTACACCTTC
cdr3_aa: CASSLSQGGPNYGYTF

v_call: TRBV30
cdr3_length: 14
j_call: TRBJ1-5
clone_size: -
d_call: -
cdr3_nt: TGTGCCTGGAGCCCGGGACTCGACAATCAGCCCCAGCATTTT
cdr3_aa: CAWSPGLDNQPQHF

v_call: TRBV14
cdr3_length: 16
j_call: TRBJ1-2
clone_size: -
d_call: TRBD1
cdr3_nt: TGTGCCAGCAGCCAAGATCTCACAGGGGTCATAGGAGGCTACACCTTC
cdr3_aa: CASSQDLTGVIGGYTF

v_call: TRBV4-3
cdr3_length: 14
j_call: TRBJ2-7
clone_size: once
d_call: TRBD1
cdr3_nt: TGCGCCAGCAGCCAAGATTCAGGGGGAAGCGAGCAGTACTTC
cdr3_aa: CASSQDSGGSEQYF

v_call: TRBV6-4
cdr3_length: 15
j_call: TRBJ2-3
clone_size: few
d_call: -
cdr3_nt: TGTGCCAGCAGTGAGGGGGGCGGGAGCGTAGATACGCAGTATTTT
cdr3_aa: CASSEGGGSVDTQYF

v_call: TRBV7-3
cdr3_length: 17
j_call: TRBJ2-2
clone_size: once
d_call: TRBD2
cdr3_nt: TGTGCCAGCAGCTCCCCCGCGGGCGGGAGGGCCGCTGGGGAGCTGTTTTTT
cdr3_aa: CASSSPAGGRAAGELFF

v_call: TRBV11-2
cdr3_length: 15
j_call: TRBJ2-7
clone_size: -
d_call: TRBD2
cdr3_nt: TGTGCCAGCAGCTTAGTAGCGGGAGGGGACAACGAGCAGTACTTC
cdr3_aa: CASSLVAGGDNEQYF

v_call: TRBV19
cdr3_length: 17
j_call: TRBJ1-5
clone_size: -
d_call: TRBD1
cdr3_nt: TGTGCCAGTACCCCAGGGACAGGGGTTTTGGGCAATCAGCCCCAGCATTTT
cdr3_aa: CASTPGTGVLGNQPQHF

v_call: TRBV4-2
cdr3_length: 16
j_call: TRBJ2-1
clone_size: -
d_call: -
cdr3_nt: TGTGCCAGCAGCCAAGATCCGACTAGTGGGGACAATGAGCAGTTCTTC
cdr3_aa: CASSQDPTSGDNEQFF

v_call: TRBV28
cdr3_length: 13
j_call: TRBJ1-2
clone_size: -
d_call: TRBD1
cdr3_nt: TGTGCCAGCAGTGGGGGACAGGGGTATGGCTACACCTTC
cdr3_aa: CASSGGQGYGYTF

v_call: TRBV28
cdr3_length: 14
j_call: TRBJ1-2
clone_size: once
d_call: -
cdr3_nt: TGTGCCAGCAGTTTATTTCCGGGTTTGAGAGGCTACACCTTC
cdr3_aa: CASSLFPGLRGYTF

v_call: TRBV7-9
cdr3_length: 14
j_call: TRBJ2-7
clone_size: -
d_call: -
cdr3_nt: TGTGCCAGCAGCTTAGCGTTCAGGGGCTACGAGCAGTACTTC
cdr3_aa: CASSLAFRGYEQYF

v_call: TRBV19
cdr3_length: 15
j_call: TRBJ2-1
clone_size: -
d_call: TRBD1
cdr3_nt: TGTGCCAGTAGTATCGTAGGACAGGGGGCCTATGAGCAGTTCTTC
cdr3_aa: CASSIVGQGAYEQFF

v_call: TRBV19
cdr3_length: 15
j_call: TRBJ2-6
clone_size: -
d_call: TRBD1
cdr3_nt: TGTGCCGGATCCCAGGGGGCGGCTGGGGCCAACGTCCTGACTTTC
cdr3_aa: CAGSQGAAGANVLTF

v_call: TRBV11-3
cdr3_length: 19
j_call: TRBJ2-3
clone_size: -
d_call: TRBD2
cdr3_nt: TGTGCCAGCAGCTTAGGGCCGGGACTAGCGGGTGATAGCACAGATACGCAGTATTTT
cdr3_aa: CASSLGPGLAGDSTDTQYF

v_call: TRBV6-1
cdr3_length: 14
j_call: TRBJ2-3
clone_size: -
d_call: TRBD1
cdr3_nt: TGTGCCAGCAGTGACCCAGGGGGCCCAGATACGCAGTATTTT
cdr3_aa: CASSDPGGPDTQYF

v_call: TRBV5-1
cdr3_length: 15
j_call: TRBJ1-2
clone_size: -
d_call: TRBD1
cdr3_nt: TGCGCCAGCAGCTTACGGACAGGGGGGAACTATGGCTACACCTTC
cdr3_aa: CASSLRTGGNYGYTF

v_call: TRBV28
cdr3_length: 15
j_call: TRBJ2-1
clone_size: -
d_call: -
cdr3_nt: TGTGCCAGCAGTTACGAATCGATCACGGACAATGAGCAGTTCTTC
cdr3_aa: CASSYESITDNEQFF

v_call: TRBV10-1
cdr3_length: 14
j_call: TRBJ2-1
clone_size: once
d_call: TRBD2
cdr3_nt: TGCGCCAGCTCTAGCGGGAGGGCAGGAGGTGAGCAGTTCTTC
cdr3_aa: CASSSGRAGGEQFF

v_call: TRBV28
cdr3_length: 13
j_call: TRBJ2-7
clone_size: once
d_call: TRBD2
cdr3_nt: TGTGCCAGCGCGAGCGGGAGCTCCTACGAGCAGTACTTC
cdr3_aa: CASASGSSYEQYF

v_call: TRBV11-2
cdr3_length: 13
j_call: TRBJ2-5
clone_size: -
d_call: -
cdr3_nt: TGTGCCAGCAGAGGAGGGACGGGAGAGACCCAGTACTTC
cdr3_aa: CASRGGTGETQYF

v_call: TRBV2
cdr3_length: 17
j_call: TRBJ2-1
clone_size: -
d_call: TRBD2
cdr3_nt: TGTGCCAGCAGCGCACACGGACTAGCGGGAGGGGGAAATGAGCAGTTCTTC
cdr3_aa: CASSAHGLAGGGNEQFF

v_call: TRBV5-4
cdr3_length: 15
j_call: TRBJ2-7
clone_size: -
d_call: -
cdr3_nt: TGTGCCAGCAGCTTGGACTTACTCGGTAGCTACGAGCAGTACTTC
cdr3_aa: CASSLDLLGSYEQYF

v_call: TRBV5-1
cdr3_length: 14
j_call: TRBJ1-6
clone_size: -
d_call: -
cdr3_nt: TGCGCCAGCAGCTCGATAACGGGGGATTCACCCCTCCACTTT
cdr3_aa: CASSSITGDSPLHF

v_call: TRBV11-2
cdr3_length: 15
j_call: TRBJ1-6
clone_size: -
d_call: TRBD1
cdr3_nt: TGTGCCAGCAGCTTAGAAGGGACAGTTAATTCACCCCTCCACTTT
cdr3_aa: CASSLEGTVNSPLHF

v_call: TRBV19
cdr3_length: 16
j_call: TRBJ1-2
clone_size: -
d_call: TRBD1
cdr3_nt: TGTGCCAGTAGTCTCCAAGGTTTAGGGACAGGGGCTGGCTACACCTTC
cdr3_aa: CASSLQGLGTGAGYTF

v_call: TRBV19
cdr3_length: 14
j_call: TRBJ2-2
clone_size: -
d_call: -
cdr3_nt: TGTGCCAGTAGTGCAGGGGAAATTTTCGGGGAGCTGTTTTTT
cdr3_aa: CASSAGEIFGELFF

v_call: TRBV24-1
cdr3_length: 18
j_call: TRBJ1-5
clone_size: -
d_call: -
cdr3_nt: TGTGCCACCAGTGATTTGTCCACAGGCTACCCCCCCCCGCAGCCCCAGCATTTT
cdr3_aa: CATSDLSTGYPPPQPQHF

v_call: TRBV5-1
cdr3_length: 14
j_call: TRBJ2-2
clone_size: -
d_call: -
cdr3_nt: TGCGCCAGCAGCCCTGAAAGCGGCACCGGGGAGCTGTTTTTT
cdr3_aa: CASSPESGTGELFF

v_call: TRBV9
cdr3_length: 12
j_call: TRBJ2-3
clone_size: -
d_call: -
cdr3_nt: TGTGCCAGCAGCGGAGACACAGATACGCAGTATTTT
cdr3_aa: CASSGDTDTQYF

v_call: TRBV27
cdr3_length: 15
j_call: TRBJ1-2
clone_size: -
d_call: -
cdr3_nt: TGTGCCAGCAGTTTATTAGCGATCGGGGACTATGGCTACACCTTC
cdr3_aa: CASSLLAIGDYGYTF

v_call: TRBV6-5
cdr3_length: 13
j_call: TRBJ1-1
clone_size: -
d_call: -
cdr3_nt: TGTGCCAGCAGCGAGCCCCGGACTCGGGAAGCTTTCTTT
cdr3_aa: CASSEPRTREAFF

v_call: TRBV14
cdr3_length: 16
j_call: TRBJ2-7
clone_size: -
d_call: TRBD2
cdr3_nt: TGTGCCAGCAGCCAAGTACCCCATAGCGGGAGTTACGAGCAGTACTTC
cdr3_aa: CASSQVPHSGSYEQYF

v_call: TRBV6-2/TRBV6-3
cdr3_length: 17
j_call: TRBJ2-7
clone_size: -
d_call: TRBD2
cdr3_nt: TGTGCCAGCAGTTACTCAGGACTAGCGGGTCGCTCCTACGAGCAGTACTTC
cdr3_aa: CASSYSGLAGRSYEQYF

v_call: TRBV3-1/TRBV3-2
cdr3_length: 14
j_call: TRBJ1-1
clone_size: -
d_call: -
cdr3_nt: TGTGCCAGCAGCCACAGACTGCTGAACACTGAAGCTTTCTTT
cdr3_aa: CASSHRLLNTEAFF

v_call: TRBV5-1
cdr3_length: 14
j_call: TRBJ2-3
clone_size: once
d_call: -
cdr3_nt: TGCGCCAGCAGGGGTGAGGAGGGGACAGATACGCAGTATTTT
cdr3_aa: CASRGEEGTDTQYF

v_call: TRBV6-2/TRBV6-3
cdr3_length: 12
j_call: TRBJ2-1
clone_size: -
d_call: -
cdr3_nt: TGTGCCAGCAGTTATCTAAGCAATGAGCAGTTCTTC
cdr3_aa: CASSYLSNEQFF

v_call: TRBV6-5
cdr3_length: 16
j_call: TRBJ1-1
clone_size: few
d_call: TRBD1
cdr3_nt: TGTGCCAGCAGTTCGATCCGGACAGGGGGAAACACTGAAGCTTTCTTT
cdr3_aa: CASSSIRTGGNTEAFF

v_call: TRBV14
cdr3_length: 15
j_call: TRBJ1-2
clone_size: -
d_call: TRBD1
cdr3_nt: TGTGCCAGCAGCGTTGGGACAGGGGCGAACTATGGCTACACCTTC
cdr3_aa: CASSVGTGANYGYTF

v_call: TRBV9
cdr3_length: 17
j_call: TRBJ2-3
clone_size: -
d_call: TRBD2
cdr3_nt: TGTGCCAGCAGCGCCGCTCATACTAGCGGGAGCTCAGATACGCAGTATTTT
cdr3_aa: CASSAAHTSGSSDTQYF

v_call: TRBV7-2
cdr3_length: 13
j_call: TRBJ2-5
clone_size: -
d_call: TRBD2
cdr3_nt: TGTGCCAGCAGCACTCCTAGCGGCCCCCCCCAGTACTTC
cdr3_aa: CASSTPSGPPQYF

v_call: TRBV3-1/TRBV3-2
cdr3_length: 16
j_call: TRBJ1-4
clone_size: -
d_call: -
cdr3_nt: TGTGCCAGTAGCCAAGAAGTCGGGGGGTTAAATGAAAAACTGTTTTTT
cdr3_aa: CASSQEVGGLNEKLFF

v_call: TRBV7-9
cdr3_length: 17
j_call: TRBJ2-1
clone_size: -
d_call: TRBD2
cdr3_nt: TGTGCAGATGAGGGGACTAGCGGGACCTCCGGGTACAATGAGCAGTTCTTC
cdr3_aa: CADEGTSGTSGYNEQFF

v_call: TRBV11-3
cdr3_length: 13
j_call: TRBJ2-1
clone_size: -
d_call: -
cdr3_nt: TGTGCCAGCAGCTTAGGAGGGTACAATGAGCAGTTCTTC
cdr3_aa: CASSLGGYNEQFF

v_call: TRBV5-1
cdr3_length: 14
j_call: TRBJ2-1
clone_size: once
d_call: TRBD2
cdr3_nt: TGCGCCAGCAGTCTAGCGGGATCCTACAATGAGCAGTTCTTC
cdr3_aa: CASSLAGSYNEQFF

v_call: TRBV27
cdr3_length: 18
j_call: TRBJ2-5
clone_size: -
d_call: TRBD2
cdr3_nt: TGTGCCAGCAGCATAGGGACTAGCGGGATAGGGTACCAAGAGACCCAGTACTTC
cdr3_aa: CASSIGTSGIGYQETQYF

v_call: TRBV4-1
cdr3_length: 17
j_call: TRBJ1-3
clone_size: -
d_call: TRBD1
cdr3_nt: TGCGCCAGCAGCCAACCGACAGGGGCTTCATCTGGAAACACCATATATTTT
cdr3_aa: CASSQPTGASSGNTIYF

v_call: TRBV27
cdr3_length: 15
j_call: TRBJ1-2
clone_size: once
d_call: -
cdr3_nt: TGTGCCAGCAGTCCCTGGACAGTTGATGCCCATGGCTACACCTTC
cdr3_aa: CASSPWTVDAHGYTF

v_call: TRBV6-2/TRBV6-3
cdr3_length: 14
j_call: TRBJ1-1
clone_size: -
d_call: TRBD1
cdr3_nt: TGTGCCAGCAGTGTACAGGGGTCCCCCACTGAAGCTTTCTTT
cdr3_aa: CASSVQGSPTEAFF

v_call: TRBV12-3/TRBV12-4
cdr3_length: 11
j_call: TRBJ2-5
clone_size: -
d_call: -
cdr3_nt: TGTGCCAGCAGTTTCGGGAGACTCCAGTACTTC
cdr3_aa: CASSFGRLQYF

v_call: TRBV7-2
cdr3_length: 14
j_call: TRBJ1-3
clone_size: -
d_call: TRBD1
cdr3_nt: TGTGCCAGCAGCCCGACAGGGGCTGGAAACACCATATATTTT
cdr3_aa: CASSPTGAGNTIYF

v_call: TRBV6-1
cdr3_length: 12
j_call: TRBJ1-5
clone_size: -
d_call: -
cdr3_nt: TGTGCCAGCAGTGACCCGGCGGGGCCCCAGCATTTT
cdr3_aa: CASSDPAGPQHF

v_call: TRBV27
cdr3_length: 16
j_call: TRBJ2-1
clone_size: -
d_call: -
cdr3_nt: TGTGCCAGCAGCTCCCGGGACTCGAGCTCCTACAATGAGCAGTTCTTC
cdr3_aa: CASSSRDSSSYNEQFF

v_call: TRBV4-3
cdr3_length: 17
j_call: TRBJ2-1
clone_size: -
d_call: TRBD2
cdr3_nt: TGCGCCAGCAGCCGATTAGCGGGAGGGCTCGCGGGTAATGAGCAGTTCTTC
cdr3_aa: CASSRLAGGLAGNEQFF

v_call: TRBV3-1/TRBV3-2
cdr3_length: 14
j_call: TRBJ1-4
clone_size: -
d_call: -
cdr3_nt: TGTGCCAGCAGCCAAAAGGGAGGAGACGAAAAACTGTTTTTT
cdr3_aa: CASSQKGGDEKLFF